At least ten counts were recorded for the clone carrying this T cell receptor beta chain. What it binds is not known. The record originates from a study of T-cell reconstitution after alpha-beta-depleted transplantation in children. Overall study results and limits: Reported findings indicate that, about two months after transplant, alpha-beta T cells came from several hundred expanded clones, which were derived from non-depleted graft cells.

Unique molecular identifiers were incorporated when the TCRbeta library was constructed. TCRdb redid the calling of the PCR reads with MiXCR, one entry per CDR3 protein. The sample carries about 200,000 distinct CDR3 sequences, approximately 6% recorded once. The CDR3 totals 12 residues. Germline V gives CDR1 SGHAT, CDR2 FQDESV (reference sequence). V gave up 5 bases and J gave up 5 bases, with 10 bases separating them. Material: PBMCs, obtained before TCRalphabeta/CD19-depleted stem cell transplant. The TCR was taken from a girl less than two years old with combined immunodeficiency, due to receive a stem cell transplant. The rearrangement links TRBV11-1 to TRBJ2-7, with D perhaps matching TRBD1 (5 bases). CDR3 bases: TGTGCCAGCAGCCCCAGGGCGCACGAGCAGTACTTC. Translated, it gives CASSPRAHEQYF.